Following are 31 T cell receptor beta chains from one sample sequenced in a study of breast tumors, draining lymph nodes, adjacent tissues. The lymph nodes were axillary draining lymph nodes from breast cancer patients. TCRdb processed the multiplex PCR reads anew with MiXCR; each CDR3 protein has one entry. Of 250,000 or so distinct CDR3 sequences in the sample, roughly 30% are singletons; the top ten hold about 1%. The sequencing sample was made of axillary lymph node tissue. All receptors come from a female donor with breast cancer. Some clones in this sample may be carry-over from other donors' samples.

This clonotype occurred many times. The chain combines TRBV11-2 with TRBJ2-7; the match to TRBD1 covers 10 bases. Trimming removed 5 bases from V and 0 bases from J; junction bases left unmatched: 4. Germline V gives CDR1 SGHAT, CDR2 FQNNGV. The CDR3 covers 15 residues. CDR3 DNA: TGTGCCAGCAGCCGGACAGGGGGACTCTCCTACGAGCAGTACTTC. It specifies CASSRTGGLSYEQYF.

This clonotype was counted many times. This sequence joins TRBV7-9 and TRBJ1-2; 7 bases agree with TRBD1. Trimming removed 5 bases from V and 4 bases from J; junction bases left unmatched: 4. Germline lookup yields CDR1 SEHNR and CDR2 FQNEAQ (reference sequence). The length of the CDR3 is 13 residues. The CDR3 sequence is CASSPDRAYGYTF. The CDR3 coding sequence is TGTGCCAGCAGCCCAGACAGGGCCTATGGCTACACCTTC. The full variable domain, completed using reference TRBV7-9 and TRBJ1-2, is DTGVSQNPRHKITKRGQNVTFRCDPISEHNRLYWYRQTLGQGPEFLTYFQNEAQLEKSRLLSDRFSAERPKGSFSTLEIQRTEQGDSAMYLCASSPDRAYGYTFGSGTRLTVV.

This clonotype appeared a few times. The junction differs from germline at one of its ends, possibly a read error. The chain recombines TRBV20-1 with TRBJ2-1, with 9 bases matching TRBD2. Germline CDR1 reads DFQATT; CDR2 reads SNEGSKA (reference sequence). The CDR3 totals 14 residues. CDR3 coding DNA: TGCAGTGCACACGGACTAGCGAACTACAATGGGCAGTTCTTC. It specifies CSAHGLANYNGQFF.

This clonotype was picked up many times. The chain recombines TRBV11-3 with TRBJ2-1, with 8 nucleotides matching TRBD2. V dropped 5 bases and J dropped 6; count of bases not matched to a gene: 9. CDR3 length: 15 residues. Per the germline V gene, CDR1 is SGHNT and CDR2 is YENEEA. In nucleotides, the CDR3 is TGTGCCAGCAGCGCGACTAGCGTAACCTTCAATGAGCAGTTCTTC. It specifies CASSATSVTFNEQFF.

This clonotype has a handful of counts. Since a much larger clone is just one base distant, this may be a read error. This rearrangement joins TRBV20-1 to TRBJ1-2, with 8 bases aligning to TRBD1. The ends lost 6 bases at V and 10 bases at J; junction bases unmatched: 13. The CDR3 totals 13 residues. Germline values: CDR1 DFQATT, CDR2 SNEGSKA (reference sequence). CDR3 sequence (DNA): TGCAGTGCAACCATGACAGGGGCAGGTGCCTACACCTTC. Protein: CSATMTGAGAYTF.

This chain connects TRBV15 to TRBJ2-5; D is undetermined. V lost 10 bases and J 1 base, leaving 19 bases between the germline ends. The CDR3 sequence is 15 residues long. Germline CDR1 and CDR2: LNHNV and YYDKDF (reference sequence). CDR3 bases: TGTGCCAACCCGACTCTTCAGGTTCTCCAAGAGACCCAGTACTTC. It codes for CANPTLQVLQETQYF.

This clonotype came up many times. The chain is built from TRBV5-5 and TRBJ1-2; D perhaps matches TRBD1 (5 bases). Trimming pared 0 bases from V and 7 bases from J, leaving 10 bases between. Germline lookup yields CDR1 SGHKS and CDR2 YYEKEE (reference sequence). The CDR3 is made up of 13 amino acids. The CDR3 loop is CASSLAQGGGYTF. For the CDR3, the DNA is TGTGCCAGCAGCTTGGCGCAGGGTGGTGGCTACACCTTC.

This clonotype was detected many times. J is TRBJ1-3 and V is TRBV9; tentative D call: TRBD1 (5 bases). Per germline, CDR1 SGDLS and CDR2 YYNGEE. Trimming left V 0 bases short and J 4 bases short, with 14 bases between. CDR3 length: 16 residues. CDR3 DNA: TGTGCCAGCAGCGTAGATGGTCAGGGATGGGGAAACACCATATATTTT. Its translation is CASSVDGQGWGNTIYF.

The gene calls are TRBV13 and TRBJ2-5, with D possibly being TRBD1 (6 bases). Germline V gene data show CDR1 as PRHDT and CDR2 as FYEKMQ (reference sequence). This CDR3 is 18 amino acids long. The germline V and J ends were trimmed by 2 bases and 4 bases, with 23 bases remaining between them. CDR3 coding DNA: TGTGCCAGCAGCTTACGCCTGAGGGGGTCTGGGGCCGGAGAGACCCAGTACTTC. It codes for CASSLRLRGSGAGETQYF.

Ten or more counts support this clonotype. This chain joins TRBV5-1 and TRBJ2-7; 7 nucleotides line up with TRBD1. The CDR3 length is 16 residues. In germline, CDR1 is SGHRS, CDR2 YFSETQ. V lost 0 bases to trimming and J lost 5 bases; unmatched junction nucleotides: 11. The CDR3 is CASSLVGDRAFDEQYF. The CDR3 DNA reads TGCGCCAGCAGCTTGGTCGGCGACAGGGCATTCGACGAGCAGTACTTC. Full variable domain (missing parts from reference TRBV5-1 and TRBJ2-7): KAGVTQTPRYLIKTRGQQVTLSCSPISGHRSVSWYQQTPGQGLQFLFEYFSETQRNKGNFPGRFSGRQFSNSRSEMNVSTLELGDSALYLCASSLVGDRAFDEQYFGPGTRLTVT.

There are many counts of this clonotype. The chain is built from TRBV24-1 and TRBJ2-3; D ambiguous. The CDR3 has 16 amino acids. Trimming took off 3 bases at V and 2 bases at J, with 14 bases between the two ends. Germline assignment: CDR1 KGHDR and CDR2 SFDVKD. CDR3 sequence reads: CATSDVGPTHTDTQYF. The CDR3, as DNA: TGTGCCACCAGTGATGTCGGGCCAACTCACACAGATACGCAGTATTTT.

This clonotype was counted many times. This chain connects TRBV14 to TRBJ2-7; no reliable D call. From germline, CDR1 is SGHDN and CDR2 FVKESK. The CDR3 runs 14 residues. Trimming removed 1 base from V and 2 bases from J, with 9 bases in between. The CDR3 DNA reads as TGTGCCAGCAGCCAAGGTATAGGGCCCTACGAGCAGTACTTC. Translating gives CASSQGIGPYEQYF.

This clonotype was seen many times. The chain uses TRBV6-6 and TRBJ1-2; D remains ambiguous. The germline gives CDR1 MNHNY, CDR2 SVGAGI (reference sequence). Between the trimmed V and J ends, which lost 6 bases and 5 bases, there was a span of 13 bases. This CDR3 is 13 amino acids long. CDR3 protein: CASSWAGEYGYTF. CDR3 in DNA: TGTGCCAGCAGCTGGGCCGGGGAGTATGGCTACACCTTC.

A remark on this clonotype: Being one base from a much bigger clone, this may be a read error. The chain links TRBV19 to TRBJ2-1, with TRBD2 matching 10 bases. The germline gives CDR1 LNHDA, CDR2 SQIVND (reference sequence). The CDR3 length is 16 residues. The CDR3 coding sequence is TGTGTCAGTAGTATAGACTTAGCGGGAGGCAGCAATGAGCAGTTCTTC. This gives the protein CVSSIDLAGGSNEQFF.

This clonotype was counted ten times or more. The rearrangement joins TRBV11-2 to TRBJ2-2, with 10 bases identical to TRBD2. With V trimmed by 4 bases and J by 5 bases, 4 bases remained unmatched. The germline V gene encodes CDR1 SGHAT and CDR2 FQNNGV. The CDR3 has 15 amino acids. This CDR3 reads CASSSGLARTGELFF. The CDR3 coding sequence is TGTGCCAGCAGCTCGGGACTAGCGCGGACCGGGGAGCTGTTTTTT.

With regard to this clonotype: A much larger clone sits a single nucleotide away, making a read error possible. The CDR3: CTSSQGTSGSSYNEQFF. CDR3 nucleotide sequence: TGTACCAGCAGCCAAGGGACTAGCGGGAGCTCCTACAATGAGCAGTTCTTC. The rearrangement uses TRBV7-3 and TRBJ2-1; 14 positions agree with TRBD2. The germline CDR1 and CDR2 sequences are SGHTA and FQGTGA. The CDR3 contains 17 residues.

This clonotype showed up many times. The chain uses TRBV20-1 and TRBJ2-3, with a weak D call TRBD2 (7 bases). The CDR3 is 13 residues long. Germline-derived CDR1 and CDR2 are DFQATT and SNEGSKA (reference sequence). Trimming pared 8 bases from V and 10 bases from J, leaving 22 bases between. The chain's CDR3 is CSRGGQGSTAQYF. CDR3 bases: TGCAGTAGGGGGGGGCAGGGATCAACTGCGCAGTATTTT.

This clonotype was recorded many times. The chain uses TRBV9 and TRBJ2-2; 8 bases map to TRBD1. Germline loops: CDR1 SGDLS, CDR2 YYNGEE. CDR3 size: 16 residues. After removal of 2 bases from V and 7 bases from J, the junction contained 10 bases not matched to a gene. For the CDR3, the DNA is TGTGCCAGCAGCGTTTCAGCCAGGGGGCTTAGCGGGGAGCTGTTTTTT. Its translation: CASSVSARGLSGELFF.

This clonotype occurred many times. The rearrangement joins TRBV5-5 to TRBJ2-5, with D possibly TRBD2 on 6 matching bases. CDR1 SGHKS and CDR2 YYEKEE come from the germline V gene (reference sequence). The CDR3 consists of 15 residues. Trimming cost V 0 bases and J 4 bases, with 13 bases left between them. The CDR3 loop is CASSLGGVEGETQYF. CDR3 DNA: TGTGCCAGCAGCTTGGGTGGGGTGGAGGGAGAGACCCAGTACTTC.

At least ten counts were recorded for this clonotype. This chain joins TRBV19 and TRBJ1-2; 8 bases are shared with TRBD1. Unmatched junction bases numbered 5, after V lost 3 bases and J lost 2 bases. The CDR3 consists of 15 residues. CDR1 LNHDA and CDR2 SQIVND come from the germline V gene (reference sequence). The CDR3 reads CASSIGGQGNYGYTF. The CDR3 DNA follows: TGTGCCAGTAGTATTGGAGGACAGGGAAACTATGGCTACACCTTC. The complete variable domain, with remaining parts taken from reference TRBV19 and TRBJ1-2, reads DGGITQSPKYLFRKEGQNVTLSCEQNLNHDAMYWYRQDPGQGLRLIYYSQIVNDFQKGDIAEGYSVSREKKESFPLTVTSAQKNPTAFYLCASSIGGQGNYGYTFGSGTRLTVV.

This clonotype was picked up many times. This chain joins TRBV12-5 and TRBJ2-7; the D gene is possibly TRBD2 (6 bases). Germline lookup yields CDR1 LGHNT and CDR2 FRNRAP. The CDR3 consists of 15 residues. The germline V and J ends were trimmed by 4 bases and 4 bases, with 17 bases remaining between them. CDR3 nucleotide sequence: TGTGCTAGTGGTTCCTCTATCGGGAGATCTTACGAGCAGTACTTC. It specifies CASGSSIGRSYEQYF.

This clonotype came up a few times. V gene TRBV6-2 or TRBV6-3 combines with J gene TRBJ2-7, with no clear D. The CDR3 has 14 amino acids. Germline V gives CDR1 MNHEY, CDR2 SVGEGT. Between the trimmed V and J ends, which lost 5 bases and 5 bases, there was a span of 16 bases. The CDR3 coding sequence is TGTGCCAGCAGTCACGGCCAGCGCATGGACGAGCAGTACTTC. As protein: CASSHGQRMDEQYF.

This chain links TRBV6-5 with TRBJ2-1; 8 nucleotides align to TRBD1. The V gene's germline CDR1 is MNHEY and CDR2 SVGAGI. Unmatched junction bases numbered 15, after V lost 7 bases and J lost 7 bases. CDR3 length equals 16 residues. Here the CDR3 DNA reads TGTGCCAGCAACAACCTCGGACAGGGCCGAAGGAATGAGCAGTTCTTC. Protein product: CASNNLGQGRRNEQFF.

The CDR3 DNA sequence: TGTGCCACCAGTGCCTCGGACACTGTGGGTGGCTACACCTTC. This translates into CATSASDTVGGYTF. The chain couples TRBV24-1 to TRBJ1-2; a weak D match, TRBD1 (5 bases). The V gene's germline CDR1 is KGHDR and CDR2 SFDVKD. V lost 5 bases to trimming and J lost 7 bases, with 16 bases between them. The CDR3 has 14 residues.

The rearrangement uses TRBV12-3 or TRBV12-4 and TRBJ1-6; D might be TRBD1 (6 bases). V was cut by 5 bases and J by 2 bases, with 13 bases left in between. The CDR3 covers 16 residues. The CDR3 DNA sequence: TGTGCCAGCAGTCAGGGGCTGGGGGCCTATAATTCACCCCTCCACTTT. Amino acids: CASSQGLGAYNSPLHF.

This clonotype came up many times. The CDR3 region is CASGLGQPGQETQYF. For the CDR3, the DNA is TGTGCTAGTGGTTTGGGACAGCCGGGCCAAGAGACCCAGTACTTC. The J gene is TRBJ2-5, the V gene TRBV12-5, with TRBD1 as a possible D gene (5 bases). Germline V gives CDR1 LGHNT, CDR2 FRNRAP. The CDR3 runs to 15 residues. Trimming cost V 1 base and J 1 base, with 10 bases left between them.

This clonotype was seen only a few times. This may stem from a read error, because a much larger clone lies one nucleotide away. V usage is TRBV20-1 and J usage is TRBJ2-5; tentatively, D is TRBD2 (6 bases). The germline V and J ends were trimmed by 6 bases and 7 bases, with 21 bases remaining between them. The CDR3 loop spans 14 amino acids. CDR1 and CDR2 from the germline V gene are DFQATT and SNEGSKA (reference sequence). The CDR3 loop is CSAKRDSKGGTQYF. DNA of the CDR3: TGCAGTGCCAAAAGGGACTCAAAGGGAGGGACCCAGTACTTC.

This clonotype was seen repeatedly, ten times or more. The V call is TRBV5-5, the J call TRBJ1-5; weak D call: TRBD1 (6 bases). The CDR3 has 16 residues. Germline V gene sequence: CDR1 SGHKS, CDR2 YYEKEE (reference sequence). V shed 0 bases and J shed 1 base, with 11 bases lying between them. The CDR3 bases are TGTGCCAGCAGCTTGGAATCTACAGGGAGCAATCAGCCCCAGCATTTT. Translated: CASSLESTGSNQPQHF.

This clonotype was recorded many times. The genes are TRBV19 and TRBJ2-1; no clear D gene. Looked up from germline, CDR1 is LNHDA and CDR2 is SQIVND (reference sequence). V lost 7 bases to trimming and J lost 3 bases, with 4 bases between them. The length of the CDR3 is 11 residues. CDR3 in DNA: TGTGCCAGTACCGTCTACAATGAGCAGTTCTTC. This codes for CASTVYNEQFF.

At least ten counts were recorded for this clonotype. The chain carries TRBV3-1 and TRBJ2-5, with D uncertain. Trimming removed 6 bases from V and 5 bases from J, with 19 bases in between. CDR3 length: 15 residues. CDR1 is LGHDT and CDR2 is YNNKEL in the germline V gene (reference sequence). The CDR3 here is CASSPTLGKSETQYF. The CDR3 coding sequence is TGTGCCAGCAGTCCAACACTTGGGAAATCGGAGACCCAGTACTTC.

Turning to this clonotype: A much larger clonotype is one base distant, so this may be a read error. The rearrangement uses TRBV6-5 and TRBJ1-2; 7 bases align to TRBD1. The CDR3 has 14 amino acids. The V gene's germline CDR1 is MNHEY and CDR2 SVGAGI. Unmatched junction bases numbered 9, after V lost 6 bases and J lost 5 bases. The CDR3 is CASSSTGDWYGYTF. The CDR3 coding sequence is TGTGCCAGCAGCTCCACAGGGGACTGGTATGGCTACACCTTC.